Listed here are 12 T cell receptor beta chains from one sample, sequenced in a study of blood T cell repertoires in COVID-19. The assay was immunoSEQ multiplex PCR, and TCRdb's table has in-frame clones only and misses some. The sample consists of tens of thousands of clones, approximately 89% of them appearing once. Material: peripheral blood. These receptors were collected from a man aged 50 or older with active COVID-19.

CDR3 in amino acids: CASSQSGAGETQYF. CDR3 DNA sequence: TGTGCCAGCAGCCAAAGCGGGGCAGGAGAGACCCAGTACTTC. The rearrangement joins TRBV3-1 (or the pseudogene TRBV3-2) to TRBJ2-5; the match to TRBD2 covers 7 bases. CDR3 length: 14 amino acids. Germline V CDR1 and CDR2: LGHDT, YNNKEL (reference sequence). The V gene end was trimmed by 2 bases and the J gene end by 4 bases; junction bases not matched to a gene: 4.

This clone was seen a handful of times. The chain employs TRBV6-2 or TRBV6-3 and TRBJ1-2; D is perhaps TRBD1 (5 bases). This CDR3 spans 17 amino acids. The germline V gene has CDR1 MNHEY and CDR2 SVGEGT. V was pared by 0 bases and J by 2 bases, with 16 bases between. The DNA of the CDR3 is TGTGCCAGCAGTTACTCGATCTTCGTCGGGGGAAACTATGGCTACACCTTC. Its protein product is CASSYSIFVGGNYGYTF.

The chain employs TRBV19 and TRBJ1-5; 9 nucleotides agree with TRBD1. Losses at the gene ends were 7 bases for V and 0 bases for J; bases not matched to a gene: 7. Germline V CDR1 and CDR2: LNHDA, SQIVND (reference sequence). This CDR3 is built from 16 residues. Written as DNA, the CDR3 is TGTGCCAGTAATTACTGGACAGGGGATAGCAATCAGCCCCAGCATTTT. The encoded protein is CASNYWTGDSNQPQHF.

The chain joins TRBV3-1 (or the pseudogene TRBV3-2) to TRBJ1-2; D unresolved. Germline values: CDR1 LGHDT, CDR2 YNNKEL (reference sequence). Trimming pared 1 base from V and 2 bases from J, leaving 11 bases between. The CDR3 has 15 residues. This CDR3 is CASSQGLALNYGYTF. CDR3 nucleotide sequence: TGTGCCAGCAGCCAAGGTCTGGCCCTCAACTATGGCTACACCTTC.

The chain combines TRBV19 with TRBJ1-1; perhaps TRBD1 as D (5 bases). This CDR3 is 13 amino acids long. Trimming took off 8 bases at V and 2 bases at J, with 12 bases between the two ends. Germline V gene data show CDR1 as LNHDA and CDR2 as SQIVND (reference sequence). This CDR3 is CASLTGGNTEAFF. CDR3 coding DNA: TGTGCCAGTCTAACCGGGGGAAACACTGAAGCTTTCTTT. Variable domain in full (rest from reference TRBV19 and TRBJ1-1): DGGITQSPKYLFRKEGQNVTLSCEQNLNHDAMYWYRQDPGQGLRLIYYSQIVNDFQKGDIAEGYSVSREKKESFPLTVTSAQKNPTAFYLCASLTGGNTEAFFGQGTRLTVV.

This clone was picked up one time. The CDR3 DNA sequence: TGCGCCAGCAGCCAACGGAAGGGGGCCGGTACTGAAGCTTTCTTT. Translating it yields CASSQRKGAGTEAFF. The rearrangement links TRBV4-1 to TRBJ1-1; 7 nucleotides line up with TRBD1. Germline V gene lookup returns CDR1 MGHRA and CDR2 YSYEKL. The CDR3 totals 15 residues. V shed 2 bases and J 5 bases; nucleotides not matched to a gene: 8.

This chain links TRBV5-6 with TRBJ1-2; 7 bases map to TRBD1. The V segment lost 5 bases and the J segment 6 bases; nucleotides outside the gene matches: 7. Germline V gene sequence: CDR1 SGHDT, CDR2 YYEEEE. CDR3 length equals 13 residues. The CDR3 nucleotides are TGTGCCAGCAGTAGAGGGACAGTCGATGGCTACACCTTC. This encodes CASSRGTVDGYTF.

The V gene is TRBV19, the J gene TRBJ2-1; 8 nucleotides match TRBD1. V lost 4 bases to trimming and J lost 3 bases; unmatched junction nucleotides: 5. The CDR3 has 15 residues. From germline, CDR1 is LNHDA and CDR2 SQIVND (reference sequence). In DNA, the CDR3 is TGTGCCAGTAGTACGCAGGGGGCACACTACAATGAGCAGTTCTTC. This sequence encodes CASSTQGAHYNEQFF.

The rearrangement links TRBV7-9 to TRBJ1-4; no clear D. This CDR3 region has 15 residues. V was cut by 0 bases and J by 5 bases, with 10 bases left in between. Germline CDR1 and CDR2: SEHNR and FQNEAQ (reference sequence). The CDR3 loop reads CASSLAYSGNEKLFF. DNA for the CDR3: TGTGCCAGCAGCTTAGCATATTCGGGAAATGAAAAACTGTTTTTT.

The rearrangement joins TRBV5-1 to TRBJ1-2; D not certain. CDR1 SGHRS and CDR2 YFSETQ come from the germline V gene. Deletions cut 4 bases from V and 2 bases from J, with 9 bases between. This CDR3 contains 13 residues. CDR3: CASSVEENYGYTF. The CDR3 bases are TGCGCCAGCAGCGTCGAGGAAAACTATGGCTACACCTTC.

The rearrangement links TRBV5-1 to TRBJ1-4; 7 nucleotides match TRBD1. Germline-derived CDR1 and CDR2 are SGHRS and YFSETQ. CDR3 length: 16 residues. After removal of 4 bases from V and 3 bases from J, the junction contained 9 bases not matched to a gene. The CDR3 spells CASSPRQGRANEKLFF. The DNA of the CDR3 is TGCGCCAGCAGCCCCCGACAGGGAAGGGCTAATGAAAAACTGTTTTTT.

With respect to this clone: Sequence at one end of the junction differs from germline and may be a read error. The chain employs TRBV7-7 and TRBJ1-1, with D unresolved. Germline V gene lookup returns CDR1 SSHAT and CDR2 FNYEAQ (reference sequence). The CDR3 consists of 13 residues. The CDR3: CASSSTLGTEAFF. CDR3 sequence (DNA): TGTGCTAGCAGCTCAACCCTAGGAACTGAAGCTTTCTTT.